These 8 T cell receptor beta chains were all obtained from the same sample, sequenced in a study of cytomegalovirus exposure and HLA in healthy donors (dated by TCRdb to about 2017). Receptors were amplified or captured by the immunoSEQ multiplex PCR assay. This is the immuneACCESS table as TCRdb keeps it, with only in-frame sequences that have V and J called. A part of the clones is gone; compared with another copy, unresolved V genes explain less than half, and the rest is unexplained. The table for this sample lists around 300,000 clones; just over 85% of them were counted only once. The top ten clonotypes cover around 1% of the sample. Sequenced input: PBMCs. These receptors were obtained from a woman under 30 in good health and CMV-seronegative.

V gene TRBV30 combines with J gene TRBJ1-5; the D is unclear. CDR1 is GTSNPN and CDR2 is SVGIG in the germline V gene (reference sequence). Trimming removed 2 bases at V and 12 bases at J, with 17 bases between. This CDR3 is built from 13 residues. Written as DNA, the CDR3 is TGTGCCTGGAGTCACCCGAATGAGGCCCTCCAGCATTTT. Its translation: CAWSHPNEALQHF.

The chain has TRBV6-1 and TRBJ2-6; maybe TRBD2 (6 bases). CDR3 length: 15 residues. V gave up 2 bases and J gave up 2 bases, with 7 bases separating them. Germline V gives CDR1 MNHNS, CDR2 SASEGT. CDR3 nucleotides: TGTGCCAGCAGTGAACCGGGGGCTGGGGCCAACGTCCTGACTTTC. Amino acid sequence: CASSEPGAGANVLTF.

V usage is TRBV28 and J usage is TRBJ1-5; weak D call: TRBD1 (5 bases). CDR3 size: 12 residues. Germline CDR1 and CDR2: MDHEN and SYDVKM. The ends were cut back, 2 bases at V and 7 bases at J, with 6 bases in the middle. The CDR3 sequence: CASSLKGQPQHF. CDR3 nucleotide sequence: TGTGCCAGCAGTTTAAAGGGGCAGCCCCAGCATTTT.

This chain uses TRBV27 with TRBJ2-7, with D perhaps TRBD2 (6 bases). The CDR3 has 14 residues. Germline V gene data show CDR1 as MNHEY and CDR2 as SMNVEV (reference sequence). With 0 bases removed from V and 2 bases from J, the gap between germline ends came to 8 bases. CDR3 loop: CASSLSSGAYEQYF. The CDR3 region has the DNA TGTGCCAGCAGTTTATCTAGCGGAGCCTACGAGCAGTACTTC.

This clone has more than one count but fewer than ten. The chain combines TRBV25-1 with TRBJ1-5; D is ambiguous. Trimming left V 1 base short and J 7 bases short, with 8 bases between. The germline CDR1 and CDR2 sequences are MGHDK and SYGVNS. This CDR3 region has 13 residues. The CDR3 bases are TGTGCCAGCAGTGAATTCGCCGGGCAGCCCCAGCATTTT. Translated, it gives CASSEFAGQPQHF.

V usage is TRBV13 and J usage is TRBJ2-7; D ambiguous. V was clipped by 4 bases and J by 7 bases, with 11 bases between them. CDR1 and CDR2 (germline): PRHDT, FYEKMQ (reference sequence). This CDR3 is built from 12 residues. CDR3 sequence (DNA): TGTGCCAGCAGCTCCAACGTTCGGGAGCAGTACTTC. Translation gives CASSSNVREQYF.

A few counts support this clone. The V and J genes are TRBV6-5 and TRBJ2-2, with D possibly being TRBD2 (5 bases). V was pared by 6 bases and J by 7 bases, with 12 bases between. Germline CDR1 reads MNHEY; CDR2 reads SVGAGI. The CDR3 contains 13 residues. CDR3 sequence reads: CASSPGWIGELFF. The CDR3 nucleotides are TGTGCCAGCAGCCCGGGGTGGATCGGGGAGCTGTTTTTT.

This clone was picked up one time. CDR3 loop: CASSTLGVPNEQFF. The CDR3 DNA follows: TGTGCCAGCAGTACCCTCGGTGTACCCAATGAGCAGTTCTTC. This sequence joins TRBV6-5 and TRBJ2-1; unclear D gene. Germline V gene sequence: CDR1 MNHEY, CDR2 SVGAGI. With 5 bases removed from V and 6 bases from J, the gap between germline ends came to 14 bases. The CDR3 runs to 14 residues.